This T cell receptor beta chain was sequenced in a study of cytomegalovirus exposure and HLA in healthy donors (dated by TCRdb to about 2017). Context from the whole study: According to a later analysis, the 120 validation repertoires were produced on the same platform as the approximately 690 repertoires of the first cohort. The study aimed to test whether signatures of past pathogen exposure could be identified by cataloging public T cell receptors. Besides the first cohort of more than 650 subjects, a separate validation cohort made up of over 100 different subjects was used. The study combined high-throughput TCR immunosequencing, statistical association of individual TCRs with disease status, and machine learning to predict cytomegalovirus infection status. Study-level results and caveats: According to the authors, the approach could potentially be generalized to other disease states and immunological phenotypes. The study gave a list of roughly 150 TCR beta chains associated with cytomegalovirus. In vitro tests confirmed that a few of the cytomegalovirus-associated TCR beta chains recognize cytomegalovirus antigens. The classifier was reported to diagnose cytomegalovirus status with high specificity and sensitivity in both the original and validation cohorts. A later analysis had no HLA typing for the validation cohort, so co-occurrence there was scored across all 130 or so repertoires. Across donors, most TCR sequences were observed very rarely, whereas some public TCRs were present in many individuals. A later analysis found that TCRs clustered in the first cohort also tended to co-occur in the 120 validation repertoires, with about 94% of cluster scores above 0.

On this clone itself: No antigen is known for it. Base-call qualities are not available, and no considerably larger clone is one nucleotide away.

The method behind the library was the immunoSEQ multiplex PCR assay. Concerning the study's data processing: A statistical classification framework was developed to diagnose cytomegalovirus status using the catalog of TCR beta chain sequences. TCRdb holds this immuneACCESS table with in-frame rearrangements only. Some clones are missing; in checked studies, unresolved V genes explain under half, and the rest has no known cause. D and trimming were read from the DNA, whereas the V and J calls and clone size are those reported in that table. In all, the sample holds around 240,000 clones, and 90% of those were seen once. Roughly 0.4% of the sample is held by the ten biggest clonotypes. Separate from the roughly 650-subject first cohort, the validation cohort of around 130 subjects was the group to which the donors belonged. The sequence was obtained from a woman aged 18-35 years in good health and CMV-seronegative. The sample consisted of PBMCs.

The DNA sequence follows: TGTGCCAGCAGACGACAGTACGAGCAGTACGTC. Its protein reads: CASRRQYEQYV. The chain couples TRBV6-1 to TRBJ2-7; a tentative D match to TRBD1 spans 5 bases. From a lookup of the germline V gene, CDR1 and CDR2 are MNHNS and SASEGT. V is shortened by 6 bases, J by 4 bases, and the region joining them spans 7 bases. The cysteine opens and the valine closes a CDR3 of 11 amino acids. Only the CDR3 DNA is retained, 33 bases long and in frame from the first base.